These 26 T cell receptor beta chains were all obtained from the same sample, sequenced in a study of blood T cells in healthy people across ages. Next came a second PCR, run for about 7 to 12 cycles, which used a sample-barcoded 5' primer along with a J-beta primer mix. TCRdb redid the calling of the 5' RACE reads with MiXCR, one entry per CDR3 protein. The table records some 1,000,000 distinct CDR3 sequences, approximately 25% of them present only once. This sample also belongs to another study, concerning T cells of mothers and their children.

Sample: blood. The receptors originated from a girl aged 2 to 10 in good health.

This clonotype has just a few counts. The chain combines TRBV27 with TRBJ1-2, with D hard to call. The germline V and J ends were trimmed by 5 bases and 4 bases, with 8 bases remaining between them. Germline loops: CDR1 MNHEY, CDR2 SMNVEV (reference sequence). This CDR3 has 12 amino acids. CDR3: CASSPKGYGYTF. The CDR3 DNA sequence: TGTGCCAGCAGTCCCAAAGGCTATGGCTACACCTTC.

The genes are TRBV4-3 and TRBJ1-2; a weak D match, TRBD1 (5 bases). The CDR3 has 16 amino acids. Trimming left V 0 bases short and J 6 bases short, with 17 bases between. Germline V lookup: CDR1 LGHNA, CDR2 YSLEER. As DNA, the CDR3 is TGCGCCAGCAGCCAAGATTCGCTGGCAGGGATGCATGGCTACACCTTC. Protein: CASSQDSLAGMHGYTF.

This clonotype was recorded at least ten times. CDR3 DNA sequence: TGTGCCACCAAGGGAGACAGCAAAGAGACCCAGTACTTC. This encodes CATKGDSKETQYF. The chain links TRBV11-3 to TRBJ2-5; D may be TRBD1 or TRBD2 (5 bases each). Germline CDR1 is SGHNT and CDR2 is YENEEA. This CDR3 has 13 amino acids. V gave up 10 bases and J gave up 3 bases, with 15 bases separating them.

The V gene is TRBV5-6, the J gene TRBJ2-1; D is undetermined. The CDR3 totals 15 residues. Germline V gene data show CDR1 as SGHDT and CDR2 as YYEEEE. The V gene lost 1 base and the J gene lost 0 bases, with 8 bases spanning the gap. The CDR3 coding sequence is TGTGCCAGCAGCTTGAAACCTAGCTCCTACAATGAGCAGTTCTTC. This gives the protein CASSLKPSSYNEQFF.

This clonotype was detected a few times. The chain combines TRBV14 with TRBJ2-3; 7 bases line up with TRBD1. CDR1 and CDR2 from the germline V gene are SGHDN and FVKESK. The CDR3 sequence is 17 residues long. Trimming cost V 0 bases and J 0 bases; bases outside gene matches: 6. The CDR3, as DNA: TGTGCCAGCAGCCAAGATTACGCGACAGGGAGCACAGATACGCAGTATTTT. Protein sequence: CASSQDYATGSTDTQYF.

The chain employs TRBV6-6 and TRBJ2-1, with D perhaps matching TRBD2 (5 bases). Germline loops: CDR1 MNHNY, CDR2 SVGAGI (reference sequence). CDR3 length: 13 amino acids. Trimming stripped 6 bases from V and 5 bases from J, with 11 bases between. DNA of the CDR3: TGTGCCAGCAGAAGCCCTAGCAACAATGAGCAGTTCTTC. It encodes CASRSPSNNEQFF.

The genes are TRBV5-6 and TRBJ2-4; no firm D call. Per the germline V gene, CDR1 is SGHDT and CDR2 is YYEEEE. The V end lost 1 base, the J end lost 0 bases, and 8 bases lay between the germline ends. The CDR3 sequence is 15 residues long. The CDR3 DNA follows: TGTGCCAGCAGCTTGTACGAACTAGCCAAAAACATTCAGTACTTC. This sequence encodes CASSLYELAKNIQYF.

The V gene is TRBV12-3 or TRBV12-4, the J gene TRBJ1-2, with D perhaps matching TRBD1 (5 bases). V was pared by 7 bases and J by 8 bases, with 11 bases between. The CDR3 covers 11 residues. CDR3 loop: CASMGGYGYTF. The CDR3 DNA follows: TGTGCCAGCATGGGGGGTTACGGCTACACCTTC.

The CDR3 sequence: CASSYATGSNQPQHF. DNA of the CDR3: TGTGCCAGCAGCTACGCCACAGGGAGCAATCAGCCCCAGCATTTT. The rearrangement uses TRBV7-2 and TRBJ1-5; maybe TRBD1 (6 bases). The CDR3 spans 15 residues. In germline, CDR1 is SGHTA, CDR2 FQGNSA. V was cut by 4 bases and J by 1 base, with 11 bases left in between.

DNA of the CDR3: TGTGCCAGCAGCTTATACGTGGGGAGGGGCACAGATACGCAGTATTTT. Encoded protein: CASSLYVGRGTDTQYF. The chain couples TRBV7-2 to TRBJ2-3, with TRBD2 identical over 7 bases. Germline V gene lookup returns CDR1 SGHTA and CDR2 FQGNSA. This CDR3 has 16 residues. V lost 2 bases and J lost 1; bases outside the gene matches: 6.

This clonotype appeared a few times. This chain uses TRBV20-1 with TRBJ2-5; D is unresolved. The DNA end is a closer match to TRBJ2-1, so the J assignment may be wrong. The length of the CDR3 is 12 residues. Germline CDR1 reads DFQATT; CDR2 reads SNEGSKA (reference sequence). The CDR3 sequence: CSAKLDRYEQFF. CDR3 sequence (DNA): TGCAGTGCTAAGCTAGATAGGTATGAGCAGTTCTTC.

The rearrangement uses TRBV28 and TRBJ2-5; D perhaps matches TRBD2 (5 bases). The J call is uncertain, as TRBJ2-1 better fits the DNA end. CDR1 MDHEN and CDR2 SYDVKM come from the germline V gene. The CDR3 covers 14 residues. As DNA, the CDR3 is TGTGCCAGCAGGCCCTACGACGGGGACAATGAGCAGTTCTTC. It translates to CASRPYDGDNEQFF.

This clonotype was counted a few times. This chain links TRBV12-3 or TRBV12-4 with TRBJ2-1; either TRBD1 or TRBD2 may fit D (5 bases each). The germline V and J ends were trimmed by 6 bases and 8 bases, with 14 bases remaining between them. The length of the CDR3 is 13 residues. CDR3 in DNA: TGTGCCAGCAGCCTAACACAGGACTATGAGCAGTTCTTC. Protein: CASSLTQDYEQFF.

This clonotype has just one count. The genes are TRBV5-6 and TRBJ2-1; possibly TRBD1 or TRBD2 for D (5 bases each). The CDR3 runs 13 residues. The V end lost 5 bases, the J end lost 9 bases, and 15 bases lay between the germline ends. Germline lookup yields CDR1 SGHDT and CDR2 YYEEEE. The CDR3 DNA follows: TGTGCCAGCAGTGACTCGGGGCTAACTGAGCAGTTCTTC. Translation gives CASSDSGLTEQFF.

The sample holds a few counts of this clonotype. The V gene is TRBV12-3 or TRBV12-4, the J gene TRBJ2-1; D uncertain. There are 16 residues in the CDR3. V was clipped by 4 bases and J by 4 bases, with 17 bases between them. CDR3 residues: CASSSELEPRYNEQFF. The CDR3 DNA follows: TGTGCCAGCAGTTCAGAACTGGAGCCCCGGTACAATGAGCAGTTCTTC.

This clonotype showed up just once. The chain links TRBV2 to TRBJ1-4, with TRBD1 as a possible D gene (5 bases). V was shortened by 5 bases and J by 7 bases, with 14 bases between the two germline ends. CDR3 length: 14 amino acids. The germline gives CDR1 SNHLY, CDR2 FYNNEI. The CDR3 sequence is CASSTREVVEKLFF. The CDR3 DNA sequence: TGTGCCAGCAGTACCAGGGAGGTTGTTGAAAAACTGTTTTTT.

This clonotype was observed a handful of times. The chain recombines TRBV11-2 with TRBJ2-5, with D possibly being TRBD1 (6 bases). The closer fit of TRBJ2-7 to the DNA end suggests the J call may be wrong. The CDR3 has 14 amino acids. The germline V gene has CDR1 SGHAT and CDR2 FQNNGV. CDR3 nucleotides: TGTGCCAGCACCGGACTGGGACAAGTCTACGAGCAGTACTTC. Its translation is CASTGLGQVYEQYF.

The chain is built from TRBV20-1 and TRBJ2-3, with D maybe TRBD1 (6 bases). Trimming removed 8 bases from V and 2 bases from J, with 17 bases in between. The CDR3 is made up of 14 amino acids. Germline V gene sequence: CDR1 DFQATT, CDR2 SNEGSKA (reference sequence). The CDR3 DNA sequence: TGCAGTCCATTAGGGACAAGACACACAGATACGCAGTATTTT. Protein sequence: CSPLGTRHTDTQYF.

This clonotype was found a few times. V gene TRBV29-1 combines with J gene TRBJ2-5; D is unclear. The CDR3 is 11 residues long. Trimming took off 4 bases at V and 0 bases at J, with 3 bases between the two ends. CDR1 and CDR2 from the germline V gene are SQVTM and ANQGSEA. Written as DNA, the CDR3 is TGCAGCGTTGGCTACCAAGAGACCCAGTACTTC. Protein product: CSVGYQETQYF.

The V and J genes are TRBV29-1 and TRBJ2-7, with 9 bases aligning to TRBD1. Germline-derived CDR1 and CDR2 are SQVTM and ANQGSEA. Trimming cost V 0 bases and J 6 bases; bases outside gene matches: 12. CDR3 size: 16 residues. CDR3 protein: CSVEDPPGQGRIEQYF. The CDR3 bases are TGCAGCGTTGAAGACCCACCGGGACAGGGACGAATCGAGCAGTACTTC.

V is TRBV7-7 and J is TRBJ2-2; no clear D gene. Germline lookup yields CDR1 SSHAT and CDR2 FNYEAQ (reference sequence). Deletions cut 4 bases from V and 2 bases from J, with 11 bases between. The CDR3 spans 15 residues. The CDR3 nucleotides read TGTGCCAGCAGCTCGACGGAATATAACACCGGGGAGCTGTTTTTT. Translating gives CASSSTEYNTGELFF.

The gene calls are TRBV29-1 and TRBJ2-2; D might be TRBD1 or TRBD2, each matching 5 bases. Trimming shortened V by 6 bases and J by 0 bases, and 8 bases separated the two germline ends. The CDR3 consists of 13 residues. Germline lookup yields CDR1 SQVTM and CDR2 ANQGSEA. CDR3 protein: CSVSGPNTGELFF. The CDR3 nucleotides read TGCAGCGTGTCGGGGCCGAACACCGGGGAGCTGTTTTTT.

This clonotype was recorded a few times. At one end the junction does not follow the germline gene, possibly because of a read error. V gene TRBV5-1 combines with J gene TRBJ2-1; tentatively, D is TRBD1 (5 bases). Germline values: CDR1 SGHRS, CDR2 YFSETQ. The CDR3 contains 17 residues. CDR3 in amino acids: CASSPHDRQGFYNEQLF. The CDR3, as DNA: TGCGCCAGCAGCCCTCACGATCGTCAGGGATTCTACAATGAGCAGCTCTTC.

This clonotype was observed a handful of times. The chain is built from TRBV7-2 and TRBJ1-4; D is unresolved. Germline V gene sequence: CDR1 SGHTA, CDR2 FQGNSA. The V end lost 1 base, the J end lost 4 bases, and 7 bases lay between the germline ends. The CDR3 runs to 14 residues. The DNA of the CDR3 is TGTGCCAGCAGCTTAGGGCAGTTTAATGAAAAACTGTTTTTT. Translation: CASSLGQFNEKLFF.

This clonotype was detected a few times. The chain employs TRBV7-8 and TRBJ2-5; D gene unclear. The DNA end is more similar to TRBJ2-1, so the J call may be wrong. CDR1 and CDR2 from the germline V gene are SGHVS and FQNEAQ. The CDR3 extends over 13 amino acids. The CDR3, as DNA: TGTGCCAGCAGCTTAGCGACTTACGATGAGCAGTTCTTC. This translates into CASSLATYDEQFF.

Only a few counts were recorded for this clonotype. V is TRBV5-1 and J is TRBJ2-1, with TRBD2 matching over 10 bases. The V and J ends lost 5 bases and 7 bases, in that order; junction bases with no gene match: 12. Germline assignment: CDR1 SGHRS and CDR2 YFSETQ. The CDR3 covers 16 residues. The CDR3 sequence: CASSIETSGWANEQFF. CDR3 bases: TGCGCCAGCAGTATCGAGACTAGCGGGTGGGCGAATGAGCAGTTCTTC. The complete variable domain, with remaining parts taken from reference TRBV5-1 and TRBJ2-1, reads KAGVTQTPRYLIKTRGQQVTLSCSPISGHRSVSWYQQTPGQGLQFLFEYFSETQRNKGNFPGRFSGRQFSNSRSEMNVSTLELGDSALYLCASSIETSGWANEQFFGPGTRLTVL.